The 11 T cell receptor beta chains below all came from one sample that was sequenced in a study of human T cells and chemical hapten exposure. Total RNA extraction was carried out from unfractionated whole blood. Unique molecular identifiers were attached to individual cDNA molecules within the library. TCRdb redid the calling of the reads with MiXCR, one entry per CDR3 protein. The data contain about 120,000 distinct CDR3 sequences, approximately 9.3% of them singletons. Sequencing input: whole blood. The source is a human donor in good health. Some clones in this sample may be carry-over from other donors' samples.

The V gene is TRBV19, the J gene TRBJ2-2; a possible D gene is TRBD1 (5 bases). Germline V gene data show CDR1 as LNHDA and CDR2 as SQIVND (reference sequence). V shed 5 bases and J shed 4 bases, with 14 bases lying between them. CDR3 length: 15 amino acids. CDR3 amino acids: CASSVDTSTTGELFF. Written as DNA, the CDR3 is TGTGCCAGTAGTGTGGACACCTCGACCACCGGGGAGCTGTTTTTT.

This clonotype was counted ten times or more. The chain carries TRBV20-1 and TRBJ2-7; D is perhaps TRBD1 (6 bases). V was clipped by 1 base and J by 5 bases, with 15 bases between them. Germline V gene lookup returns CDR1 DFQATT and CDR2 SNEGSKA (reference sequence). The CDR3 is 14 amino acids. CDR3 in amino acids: CSARVRFRGNEQYF. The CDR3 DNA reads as TGCAGTGCTAGAGTCCGGTTCAGGGGAAACGAGCAGTACTTC.

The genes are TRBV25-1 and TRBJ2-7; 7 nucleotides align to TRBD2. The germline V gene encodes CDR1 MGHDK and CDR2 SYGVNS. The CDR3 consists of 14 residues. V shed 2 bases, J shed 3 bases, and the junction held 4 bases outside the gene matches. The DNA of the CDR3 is TGTGCCAGCAGTGAAGCTAGCGGCGGCTACGAGCAGTACTTC. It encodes CASSEASGGYEQYF.

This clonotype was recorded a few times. The chain's CDR3 is CATSDLKLGSNEQFF. CDR3 nucleotides: TGTGCCACCAGTGATTTGAAACTAGGGTCCAATGAGCAGTTCTTC. The genes are TRBV24-1 and TRBJ2-1; possible D gene TRBD2, 5 bases. Germline lookup yields CDR1 KGHDR and CDR2 SFDVKD. V lost 0 bases and J 6 bases, leaving 11 bases between the germline ends. The CDR3 consists of 15 residues.

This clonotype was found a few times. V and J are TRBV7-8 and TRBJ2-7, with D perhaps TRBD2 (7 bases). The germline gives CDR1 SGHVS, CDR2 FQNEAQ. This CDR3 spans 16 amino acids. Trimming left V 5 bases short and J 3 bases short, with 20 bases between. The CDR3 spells CASSLGGAGAFYEQYF. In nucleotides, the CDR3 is TGTGCCAGCAGCCTGGGGGGGGCGGGGGCCTTCTACGAGCAGTACTTC.

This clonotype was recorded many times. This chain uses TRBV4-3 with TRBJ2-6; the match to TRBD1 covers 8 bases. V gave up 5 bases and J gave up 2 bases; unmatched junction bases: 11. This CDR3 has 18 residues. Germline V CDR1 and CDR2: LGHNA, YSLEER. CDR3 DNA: TGCGCCAGCAGCAAAGTCCAGGGGGCCAGGGCTGGGGCCAACGTCCTGACTTTC. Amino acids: CASSKVQGARAGANVLTF.

CDR3 protein: CAIKVTGEAGASTDTQYF. The CDR3 nucleotides read TGTGCCATCAAAGTTACCGGAGAAGCGGGGGCAAGCACAGATACGCAGTATTTT. The V gene is TRBV10-3, the J gene TRBJ2-3; 8 bases fit TRBD2. The V and J ends lost 7 bases and 0 bases, in that order; junction bases with no gene match: 15. Germline V gene sequence: CDR1 ENHRY, CDR2 SYGVKD. The CDR3 has 18 residues.

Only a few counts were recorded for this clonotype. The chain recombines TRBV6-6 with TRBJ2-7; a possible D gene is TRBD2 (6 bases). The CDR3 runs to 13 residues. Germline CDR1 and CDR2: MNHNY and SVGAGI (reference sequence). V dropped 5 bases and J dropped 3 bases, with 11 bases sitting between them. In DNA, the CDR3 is TGTGCCAGCAGTCCCGGGGGTCGCTACGAGCAGTACTTC. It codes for CASSPGGRYEQYF.

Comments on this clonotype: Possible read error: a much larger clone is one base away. The CDR3, as DNA: TGTGCCAGCAGCCAAGAGAGACAGGGTTGGTCTGAAGCTTTCTTT. Translating it yields CASSQERQGWSEAFF. The V and J genes are TRBV14 and TRBJ1-1; TRBD1 matches 7 bases. CDR1 SGHDN and CDR2 FVKESK come from the germline V gene. This CDR3 region has 15 residues. J gave up 6 bases and V 0 bases, and 7 bases lay outside the gene matches.

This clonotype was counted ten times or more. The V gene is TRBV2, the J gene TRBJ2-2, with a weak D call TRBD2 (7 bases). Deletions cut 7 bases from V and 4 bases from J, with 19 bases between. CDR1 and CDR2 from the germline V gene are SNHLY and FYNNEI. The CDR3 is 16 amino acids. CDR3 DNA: TGTGCCAGCAAATTCGTAGGGGGGGCTAGCACCGGGGAGCTGTTTTTT. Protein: CASKFVGGASTGELFF. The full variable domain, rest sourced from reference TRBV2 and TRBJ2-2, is EPEVTQTPSHQVTQMGQEVILRCVPISNHLYFYWYRQILGQKVEFLVSFYNNEISEKSEIFDDQFSVERPDGSNFTLKIRSTKLEDSAMYFCASKFVGGASTGELFFGEGSRLTVL.

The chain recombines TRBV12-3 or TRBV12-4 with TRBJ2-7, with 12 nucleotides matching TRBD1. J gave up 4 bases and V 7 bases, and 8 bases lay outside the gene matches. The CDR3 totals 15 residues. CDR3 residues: CASTVGTGGGYEQYF. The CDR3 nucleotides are TGTGCCAGCACCGTTGGGACAGGGGGCGGGTACGAGCAGTACTTC.